A single sample gave rise to the 2 T cell receptor beta chains below, sequenced in a study of identical twins. TCRdb analysed the 5' RACE reads with MiXCR anew, one entry per CDR3 protein. The table lists some 790,000 distinct CDR3 sequences, roughly 18% of them singletons. These data were likewise used in another study, on T cells expressing NK-cell markers.

The material sequenced was PBMCs. The source of these receptors is a woman in her late teens or twenties in good health.

This clonotype has a handful of counts. V gene TRBV5-1 combines with J gene TRBJ1-1; D is perhaps TRBD1 (6 bases). Trimming removed 0 bases at V and 6 bases at J, with 15 bases between. The CDR3 covers 15 residues. Germline V gives CDR1 SGHRS, CDR2 YFSETQ. CDR3 sequence (DNA): TGCGCCAGCAGCTTGGGGCCAGGGGCACCCTCTGAAGCTTTCTTT. Translation: CASSLGPGAPSEAFF. The entire variable domain, with the rest obtained from reference TRBV5-1 and TRBJ1-1, is as follows: KAGVTQTPRYLIKTRGQQVTLSCSPISGHRSVSWYQQTPGQGLQFLFEYFSETQRNKGNFPGRFSGRQFSNSRSEMNVSTLELGDSALYLCASSLGPGAPSEAFFGQGTRLTVV.

In its sample, this clonotype was seen many times. The CDR3 DNA reads TGCAGTGCTAGAGGGACAGGGATGGCCGGGGAGCTGTTTTTT. It is translated as CSARGTGMAGELFF. The genes are TRBV20-1 and TRBJ2-2; 8 bases match TRBD1. This CDR3 is 14 amino acids long. V shed 1 base and J 6 bases; nucleotides not matched to a gene: 4. Germline CDR1 reads DFQATT; CDR2 reads SNEGSKA (reference sequence).